The 5 T cell receptor beta chains in this list originate from one sample, sequenced in a study of blood T cell repertoires in COVID-19. Some clones are missing from TCRdb's copy, which holds only in-frame ones; the method was immunoSEQ multiplex PCR. The sample records about 160,000 clones, approximately 88% being singletons. Sequencing was done on a sample of peripheral blood. All receptors derive from a woman older than 75 with active or convalescent COVID-19.

This clone has more than one count but fewer than ten. Distinct nucleotide sequences in the sample also encode this CDR3. The gene calls are TRBV11-3 and TRBJ2-3, with 9 positions matching TRBD1. V dropped 5 bases and J dropped 1; count of bases not matched to a gene: 4. This CDR3 contains 15 residues. Germline values: CDR1 SGHNT, CDR2 YENEEA. The CDR3 reads CASSRTGDGTDTQYF. The DNA of the CDR3 is TGTGCCAGCAGCAGGACAGGGGATGGCACAGATACGCAGTATTTT.

This chain uses TRBV20-1 with TRBJ1-2; possibly TRBD1 for D (5 bases). Germline assignment: CDR1 DFQATT and CDR2 SNEGSKA (reference sequence). CDR3 length: 11 amino acids. With 7 bases removed from V and 7 bases from J, the gap between germline ends came to 13 bases. CDR3 DNA sequence: TGCAGTGGCCTCGGGACTATTGGCTACACCTTC. Protein sequence: CSGLGTIGYTF.

The CDR3 spells CASSKGTSGVTGHGTQYF. CDR3 DNA sequence: TGTGCCAGCAGTAAGGGTACTAGCGGGGTAACCGGGCATGGGACCCAGTACTTC. The V and J genes are TRBV13 and TRBJ2-5, with 10 bases matching TRBD2. CDR1 is PRHDT, CDR2 FYEKMQ, per germline (reference sequence). This CDR3 region has 18 residues. Losses at the gene ends were 6 bases for V and 7 bases for J; bases not matched to a gene: 20.

The CDR3 DNA reads as TGTGCCAGCAGCCTTTTGATTGGTGGGCACACCATATATTTT. Its translation is CASSLLIGGHTIYF. The chain is built from TRBV14 and TRBJ1-3; no clear D. The V gene lost 4 bases and the J gene lost 8 bases, with 15 bases spanning the gap. The germline gives CDR1 SGHDN, CDR2 FVKESK. This CDR3 has 14 residues. Combining the CDR3 with reference TRBV14 and TRBJ1-3 gives the whole variable domain EAGVTQFPSHSVIEKGQTVTLRCDPISGHDNLYWYRRVMGKEIKFLLHFVKESKQDESGMPNNRFLAERTGGTYSTLKVQPAELEDSGVYFCASSLLIGGHTIYFGEGSWLTVV.

Remarks on this clone: The germline gene is not matched at one end of the junction; a read error may be the cause. The chain links TRBV19 to TRBJ1-6, with D uncertain. Looked up from germline, CDR1 is LNHDA and CDR2 is SQIVND (reference sequence). This CDR3 is 13 amino acids long. This CDR3 is CASSMIEDSPLHF. The CDR3 region has the DNA TGTGCCAGTAGTATGATAGAGGATTCCCCCCTCCACTTT.